This T cell receptor (beta chain) was sequenced during a study of cytomegalovirus exposure and HLA in healthy donors. The primer mix had 60 Vbeta and 13 Jbeta primers. Clones were sequenced by immunoSEQ multiplex PCR, and TCRdb holds only the in-frame ones, with some missing. The table has approximately 77,000 clones, nearly 80% seen once; the top ten hold around 4.2%. Points on this clone: The antigen is unknown.

Germline CDR1 MNHEY, CDR2 SMNVEV (reference sequence). The CDR3 spans 13 residues. Trimming cost V 2 bases and J 6 bases, with 8 bases left between them. Findings of the study overall: A few of the chains that were CMV-associated were confirmed in vitro to be specific for CMV antigens. The authors later linked a missense DCLRE1C variant to TCR beta V- and J-gene trimming.

This receptor was identified in a man in his forties in good health and CMV-seronegative. The sample comprised PBMCs. The rearrangement uses TRBV27 and TRBJ2-1; D possibly corresponds to TRBD2 (6 bases). The CDR3 is CASSLAGTNEQFF. For the CDR3, the DNA is TGTGCCAGCAGTTTAGCGGGAACCAATGAGCAGTTCTTC.